Below, 21 T cell receptor beta chains from the same sample are listed, as sequenced in a study of T cell responses to AZD1222 COVID-19 vaccine. Produced via immunoSEQ multiplex PCR; TCRdb's table is partial and in-frame only. This table holds around 95,000 clones, approximately 91% found once. The source material was peripheral blood, sampled on day 0 of AZD1222 vaccination. The source of these receptors is an adult in good health.

The chain combines TRBV5-1 with TRBJ1-1; 11 bases match TRBD1. Losses at the gene ends were 3 bases for V and 11 bases for J; bases not matched to a gene: 9. CDR1 SGHRS and CDR2 YFSETQ come from the germline V gene. The CDR3 has 14 amino acids. For the CDR3, the DNA is TGCGCCAGCAGCTCCTCCCCGGGACAGGGGGAGGCTTTCTTT. Protein: CASSSSPGQGEAFF.

This clone was detected only once. The V and J genes are TRBV7-2 and TRBJ1-6; D remains unclear. The CDR3 sequence is 17 residues long. Germline loops: CDR1 SGHTA, CDR2 FQGNSA. V was clipped by 2 bases and J by 0 bases, with 11 bases between them. CDR3 protein: CASSLMHASSYNSPLHF. For the CDR3, the DNA is TGTGCCAGCAGCTTAATGCACGCGAGCTCCTATAATTCACCCCTCCACTTT.

This chain joins TRBV5-1 and TRBJ2-1; TRBD2 agrees at 11 bases. This CDR3 contains 16 residues. Germline lookup yields CDR1 SGHRS and CDR2 YFSETQ. Trimming at V came to 4 bases and at J to 4 bases, leaving 7 bases not matched to a gene. The CDR3 sequence is CASSVLAGEQYNEQFF. The CDR3 bases are TGCGCCAGCAGCGTACTAGCGGGAGAACAGTACAATGAGCAGTTCTTC.

This clone was detected once. The same CDR3 arises from other DNA sequences in this sample as well. The chain joins TRBV10-3 to TRBJ1-4; D gene ambiguous. Trimming removed 3 bases from V and 3 bases from J, with 8 bases in between. Looked up from germline, CDR1 is ENHRY and CDR2 is SYGVKD. This CDR3 has 14 residues. CDR3 in DNA: TGTGCCATCAGTGAAAGTGCGGCTAATGAAAAACTGTTTTTT. As protein: CAISESAANEKLFF.

The V and J genes are TRBV6-2 or TRBV6-3 and TRBJ2-3; D might be TRBD2 (5 bases). V lost 2 bases and J 3 bases, leaving 12 bases between the germline ends. Germline CDR1 reads MNHEY; CDR2 reads SVGEGT. The CDR3 sequence is 15 residues long. In DNA form, the CDR3 reads TGTGCCAGCAGTTACAACGGGGAGAGAACAGATACGCAGTATTTT. It is translated as CASSYNGERTDTQYF.

The chain has TRBV5-1 and TRBJ1-2; D gene uncertain. V gave up 0 bases and J gave up 5 bases, with 8 bases separating them. Germline loops: CDR1 SGHRS, CDR2 YFSETQ. CDR3 length equals 13 residues. This chain's CDR3 is CASSLAGPYGYTF. CDR3 sequence (DNA): TGCGCCAGCAGCTTGGCCGGACCTTATGGCTACACCTTC.

This chain joins TRBV20-1 and TRBJ2-7; D call uncertain. Germline-derived CDR1 and CDR2 are DFQATT and SNEGSKA (reference sequence). Trimming cost V 2 bases and J 3 bases, with 5 bases left between them. This CDR3 region has 11 residues. CDR3 residues: CSARKDYEQYF. The DNA for the CDR3 is TGCAGTGCTAGAAAGGACTACGAGCAGTACTTC.

The rearrangement joins TRBV10-2 to TRBJ2-1; 12 bases are shared with TRBD2. This CDR3 has 15 residues. Looked up from germline, CDR1 is WSHSY and CDR2 is SAAADI. J was trimmed by 9 bases and V by 6 bases; bases with no gene match: 9. The CDR3 bases are TGCGCCAGCAGCGGACTAGCGGGAATCAAGAGTGAGCAGTTCTTC. Translation gives CASSGLAGIKSEQFF.

This sequence joins TRBV28 and TRBJ2-7; tentative D call: TRBD1 (6 bases). V lost 6 bases and J 0 bases, leaving 9 bases between the germline ends. The CDR3 runs 13 residues. Germline-derived CDR1 and CDR2 are MDHEN and SYDVKM. Here the CDR3 DNA reads TGTGCCAGCAGCCTGGACAGCTCCTACGAGCAGTACTTC. Its protein is CASSLDSSYEQYF.

The chain recombines TRBV5-1 with TRBJ1-1; TRBD1 agrees at 8 bases. The CDR3 covers 14 residues. Per germline, CDR1 SGHRS and CDR2 YFSETQ. The trim removed 2 bases at V and 10 bases at J, leaving 10 bases unmatched. CDR3 in DNA: TGCGCCAGCAGCTTTCAGACAGGGGTCTATTTAGCTTTCTTT. Translating gives CASSFQTGVYLAFF.

The chain combines TRBV21-1 with TRBJ1-6; the table calls TRBD1, which could not be checked here. TRBV21-1 is recorded as a pseudogene. This CDR3 comprises 17 residues. The CDR3 coding sequence is TGTGCCAGCAGCAAACGGTGGGACAGGGGGCTTGATTCACCCCTCCACTTT. It specifies CASSKRWDRGLDSPLHF.

The gene calls are TRBV20-1 and TRBJ2-3; D gene unclear. V lost 3 bases, J lost 5 bases, and 18 bases lay in between. The germline V gene has CDR1 DFQATT and CDR2 SNEGSKA (reference sequence). CDR3 length: 15 amino acids. The CDR3 protein is CSASPPWEVVDTQYF. The CDR3 coding sequence is TGCAGTGCTAGTCCACCCTGGGAAGTAGTAGATACGCAGTATTTT.

The gene calls are TRBV2 and TRBJ1-4, with D unclear. The CDR3 has 12 residues. CDR1 and CDR2 (germline): SNHLY, FYNNEI. V was cut by 7 bases and J by 8 bases, with 11 bases left in between. The CDR3 region is CASMTSGEKLFF. In DNA, the CDR3 is TGTGCCAGCATGACCAGCGGGGAAAAACTGTTTTTT.

The chain recombines TRBV27 with TRBJ2-1, with D possibly TRBD2 on 5 matching bases. Germline values: CDR1 MNHEY, CDR2 SMNVEV (reference sequence). This CDR3 spans 15 amino acids. Deletions cut 5 bases from V and 8 bases from J, with 19 bases between. CDR3 loop: CASSKLASGFHEQFF. In nucleotides, the CDR3 is TGTGCCAGCAGTAAGCTAGCCTCGGGGTTTCATGAGCAGTTCTTC.

This clone was observed once. The chain couples TRBV27 to TRBJ1-4; D is unclear. The CDR3 runs 14 residues. The ends were cut back, 2 bases at V and 2 bases at J, with 6 bases in the middle. Germline V gene sequence: CDR1 MNHEY, CDR2 SMNVEV (reference sequence). The CDR3 nucleotides are TGTGCCAGCAGTTTAAAGATCACTAATGAAAAACTGTTTTTT. Translation gives CASSLKITNEKLFF.

The gene calls are TRBV28 and TRBJ2-2; D gene unclear. From germline, CDR1 is MDHEN and CDR2 SYDVKM. Deletions cut 5 bases from V and 1 base from J, with 8 bases between. The CDR3 loop spans 14 amino acids. CDR3 loop: CASSQFRNTGELFF. As DNA, the CDR3 is TGTGCCAGCAGTCAGTTCCGGAACACCGGGGAGCTGTTTTTT.

The chain combines TRBV19 with TRBJ1-5; tentatively, D is TRBD1 (5 bases). This CDR3 is 15 amino acids long. Looked up from germline, CDR1 is LNHDA and CDR2 is SQIVND (reference sequence). The V end lost 6 bases, the J end lost 2 bases, and 14 bases lay between the germline ends. Here the CDR3 DNA reads TGTGCCAGTAGCATGTCGTGGGGGGGCAATCAGCCCCAGCATTTT. Translation: CASSMSWGGNQPQHF.

This sequence joins TRBV7-8 and TRBJ2-3; a weak D match, TRBD2 (6 bases). Trimming left V 5 bases short and J 2 bases short, with 17 bases between. The CDR3 runs 16 residues. Germline V CDR1 and CDR2: SGHVS, FQNEAQ. CDR3 nucleotide sequence: TGTGCCAGCAGCACCCGCCGGGACTCCGACACAGATACGCAGTATTTT. It specifies CASSTRRDSDTDTQYF. The full variable domain, with the rest looked up from reference TRBV7-8 and TRBJ2-3, is GAGVSQSPRYKVAKRGQDVALRCDPISGHVSLFWYQQALGQGPEFLTYFQNEAQLDKSGLPSDRFFAERPEGSVSTLKIQRTQQEDSAVYLCASSTRRDSDTDTQYFGPGTRLTVL.

This clone counts as medium-sized (0.01 to 0.1%). The DNA is omitted, as the CDR3 cannot be located on it reliably, and the CDR3 follows TCRdb's listing. This chain connects TRBV27 to TRBJ1-2; the table's D gene call, TRBD1, was not cross checked with the DNA. The CDR3 sequence runs 14 residues, both termini included. In germline, CDR1 is MNHEY, CDR2 SMNVEV (reference sequence). Here the CDR3 reads CASSTSGQGIDYTF.

CDR3 in DNA: TGTGCCAGTAGTACCGGCAGGGGACGCAATCAGCCCCAGCATTTT. Translated: CASSTGRGRNQPQHF. The chain recombines TRBV19 with TRBJ1-5, with D possibly TRBD1 on 6 matching bases. Deletions cut 4 bases from V and 2 bases from J, with 12 bases between. The CDR3 sequence is 15 residues long. Germline CDR1 reads LNHDA; CDR2 reads SQIVND (reference sequence).

CDR3 bases: TGTGCCAGCAGCCAAGCTATGTCGACGTGGGTGAGACCGATTGAGCAGTTCTTC. It is translated as CASSQAMSTWVRPIEQFF. The chain is built from TRBV4-2 and TRBJ2-1; D gene unclear. CDR1 LGHNA and CDR2 YNFKEQ come from the germline V gene. The CDR3 is 18 residues long. V was pared by 1 base and J by 9 bases, with 25 bases between.